One and the same sample provided the 10 T cell receptor beta chains below, sequenced in a study of T cell changes during pregnancy in multiple sclerosis. The protocol was immunoSEQ multiplex PCR, while the TCRdb copy is restricted to in-frame clones and leaves out a portion. In the table there are approximately 44,000 clones, more than 85% of which are singletons. Sequenced here: CD4+ T cells from peripheral blood mononuclear cells, sampled in the second trimester of pregnancy. The receptors originated from a female donor in good health, enrolled as a control in a pregnancy study.

The rearrangement uses TRBV18 and TRBJ2-7; TRBD1 aligns across 7 bases. With V trimmed by 4 bases and J by 6 bases, 3 bases remained unmatched. Germline lookup yields CDR1 KGHSH and CDR2 LQKENI. This CDR3 contains 12 residues. CDR3 bases: TGTGCCAGCTCACAACCAGGGGGCGAGCAGTACTTC. As protein: CASSQPGGEQYF.

The CDR3 region is CASSTSDTQYF. DNA of the CDR3: TGTGCCAGCAGCACATCAGATACGCAGTATTTT. The rearrangement uses TRBV7-9 and TRBJ2-3; unclear D gene. Trimming pared 5 bases from V and 4 bases from J, leaving 4 bases between. This CDR3 comprises 11 residues. Per the germline V gene, CDR1 is SEHNR and CDR2 is FQNEAQ (reference sequence).

As to this clone: Mismatch with germline at one junction end may stem from a read error. The chain links TRBV7-2 to TRBJ2-7; maybe TRBD2 (7 bases). Germline-derived CDR1 and CDR2 are SGHTA and FQGNSA. CDR3 length equals 13 residues. The chain's CDR3 is CASSLLEGGASDF. CDR3 in DNA: TGTGCCAGCAGCCTCCTGGAGGGGGGGGCTTCCGACTTC.

This sequence joins TRBV30 and TRBJ1-2; TRBD1 matches at 10 bases. This CDR3 region has 19 residues. With 5 bases clipped from V and 4 bases from J, the junction kept 22 bases outside the gene matches. Per the germline V gene, CDR1 is GTSNPN and CDR2 is SVGIG (reference sequence). The CDR3 is CAWDPSRGQGIFGAYGYTF. Here the CDR3 DNA reads TGTGCCTGGGACCCGAGCAGGGGACAGGGGATTTTTGGTGCCTATGGCTACACCTTC. Complete variable domain (other parts from reference TRBV30 and TRBJ1-2): SQTIHQWPATLVQPVGSPLSLECTVEGTSNPNLYWYRQAAGRGLQLLFYSVGIGQISSEVPQNLSASRPQDRQFILSSKKLLLSDSGFYLCAWDPSRGQGIFGAYGYTFGSGTRLTVV.

The gene calls are TRBV28 and TRBJ1-5, with a weak D call TRBD1 (5 bases). Germline CDR1 is MDHEN and CDR2 is SYDVKM. Trimming took 4 bases from V and 3 from J, leaving 13 bases between them. This CDR3 is 15 amino acids long. The DNA for the CDR3 is TGTGCCAGCAGTTCACCGACAGTACTCAATCAGCCCCAGCATTTT. Encoded protein: CASSSPTVLNQPQHF.

DNA for the CDR3: TGTGCCTGGAGCCACACCCTCAGCGGGAGCAGCACAGATACGCAGTATTTT. Translating it yields CAWSHTLSGSSTDTQYF. The J gene is TRBJ2-3, the V gene TRBV30; 8 nucleotides agree with TRBD2. Germline V gene data show CDR1 as GTSNPN and CDR2 as SVGIG (reference sequence). The CDR3 totals 17 residues. The J segment lost 0 bases and the V segment lost 3 bases, leaving 11 bases of the junction unmatched.

The chain joins TRBV5-5 to TRBJ2-7; D is unclear. The CDR3 is 15 amino acids. The V gene's germline CDR1 is SGHKS and CDR2 YYEKEE (reference sequence). Trimming took off 2 bases at V and 3 bases at J, with 15 bases between the two ends. The DNA of the CDR3 is TGTGCCAGCAGCTTTGCTAGGATCTCCAGCTACGAGCAGTACTTC. Translated: CASSFARISSYEQYF.

The sample holds one count of this clone. The chain couples TRBV18 to TRBJ2-7; a possible D gene is TRBD2 (6 bases). V was shortened by 3 bases and J by 1 base, with 10 bases between the two germline ends. CDR1 and CDR2 from the germline V gene are KGHSH and LQKENI. The CDR3 is made up of 14 amino acids. CDR3 protein: CASSPTSSSYEQYF. CDR3 nucleotides: TGTGCCAGCTCACCTACTAGCTCTTCCTACGAGCAGTACTTC.

The J gene is TRBJ1-1, the V gene TRBV30, with a tentative D call TRBD1 (6 bases). This CDR3 is built from 15 residues. Trimming took 4 bases from V and 0 from J, leaving 15 bases between them. The germline gives CDR1 GTSNPN, CDR2 SVGIG (reference sequence). CDR3 nucleotides: TGTGCCTGGAAAAGGACAGATCTCATGAACACTGAAGCTTTCTTT. This codes for CAWKRTDLMNTEAFF.

The gene calls are TRBV9 and TRBJ2-1, with 9 bases fitting TRBD2. The CDR3 covers 16 residues. Losses at the gene ends were 4 bases for V and 7 bases for J; bases not matched to a gene: 12. CDR1 and CDR2 from the germline V gene are SGDLS and YYNGEE. The CDR3 loop is CASSRDRAGGVNEQFF. In nucleotides, the CDR3 is TGTGCCAGCAGCCGGGATCGAGCGGGGGGAGTAAATGAGCAGTTCTTC. Together with reference TRBV9 and TRBJ2-1, the CDR3 gives the full variable domain: DSGVTQTPKHLITATGQRVTLRCSPRSGDLSVYWYQQSLDQGLQFLIQYYNGEERAKGNILERFSAQQFPDLHSELNLSSLELGDSALYFCASSRDRAGGVNEQFFGPGTRLTVL.